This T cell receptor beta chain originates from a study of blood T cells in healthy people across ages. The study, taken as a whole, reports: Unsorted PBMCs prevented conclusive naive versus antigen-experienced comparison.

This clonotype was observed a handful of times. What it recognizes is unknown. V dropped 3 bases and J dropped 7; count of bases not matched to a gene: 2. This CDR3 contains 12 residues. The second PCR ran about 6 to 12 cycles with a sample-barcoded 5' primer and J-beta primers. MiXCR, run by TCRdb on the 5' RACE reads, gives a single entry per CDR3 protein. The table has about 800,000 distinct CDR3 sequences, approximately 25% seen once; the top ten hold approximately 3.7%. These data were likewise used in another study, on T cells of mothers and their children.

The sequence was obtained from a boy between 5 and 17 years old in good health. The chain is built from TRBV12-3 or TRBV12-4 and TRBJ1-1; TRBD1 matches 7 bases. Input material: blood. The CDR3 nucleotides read TGTGCCAGCAGTTTGGGACAGATTGAAGCTTTCTTT. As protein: CASSLGQIEAFF.